The next 6 T cell receptor beta chains were all read from a single sample in a study of control samples from healthy donors and cancer patients (dated by TCRdb to 2020 to 2022). Receptor amplification or capture employed the immunoSEQ multiplex PCR assay. Imported from immuneACCESS, the table was reduced by TCRdb to in-frame sequences with V and J called. These copies leave out some clones; in studies compared against another copy, an unresolved V gene accounts for under half, and the cause of the remainder is not known. The sample table lists some 120,000 clones, about nine tenths of them with a count of one. The ten largest clones represent approximately 2.7% of the sample. Source material: blood. The receptors were sampled from a man between 18 and 35 years old in good health.

The genes are TRBV29-1 and TRBJ1-3, with a weak D call TRBD1 (5 bases). V lost 6 bases to trimming and J lost 0 bases, with 6 bases between them. Looked up from germline, CDR1 is SQVTM and CDR2 is ANQGSEA. This CDR3 is 12 amino acids long. The CDR3 here is CSVRVSGNTIYF. For the CDR3, the DNA is TGCAGCGTCAGGGTCTCTGGAAACACCATATATTTT.

The chain is built from TRBV5-1 and TRBJ2-1, with TRBD2 identical over 8 bases. Unmatched junction bases numbered 3, after V lost 1 base and J lost 6 bases. The CDR3 sequence is 14 residues long. Germline CDR1 reads SGHRS; CDR2 reads YFSETQ. CDR3 region: CASSLTSGANEQFF. DNA for the CDR3: TGCGCCAGCAGCTTGACTAGCGGAGCCAATGAGCAGTTCTTC.

This chain uses TRBV2 with TRBJ2-7; D might be TRBD2 (5 bases). V shed 0 bases and J shed 0 bases, with 15 bases lying between them. CDR3 size: 17 residues. In germline, CDR1 is SNHLY, CDR2 FYNNEI. The CDR3 DNA sequence: TGTGCCAGCAGTGAAGCGCTGTGGGGAGCGGCCTCCTACGAGCAGTACGTC. Translation: CASSEALWGAASYEQYV.

The rearrangement links TRBV11-1 to TRBJ2-7, with D tentatively TRBD1 (5 bases). The germline CDR1 and CDR2 sequences are SGHAT and FQDESV (reference sequence). This CDR3 is 14 amino acids long. Trimming removed 5 bases from V and 0 bases from J, with 11 bases in between. The CDR3 here is CASSLTGSSYEQYV. The DNA of the CDR3 is TGTGCCAGCAGCCTCACAGGAAGCTCCTACGAGCAGTACGTC.

The chain has TRBV6-6 and TRBJ2-1; possibly TRBD2 for D (5 bases). The CDR3 length is 15 residues. Trimming stripped 0 bases from V and 6 bases from J, with 12 bases between. Looked up from germline, CDR1 is MNHNY and CDR2 is SVGAGI (reference sequence). Here the CDR3 reads CASSYSGGAGNEQFF. As DNA, the CDR3 is TGTGCCAGCAGTTACTCGGGCGGCGCGGGCAATGAGCAGTTCTTC.

The J gene is TRBJ1-1, the V gene TRBV12-3 or TRBV12-4; unclear D gene. Trimming took off 6 bases at V and 1 base at J, with 6 bases between the two ends. CDR3 length: 12 residues. CDR3 loop: CASRPGNTEAFF. In nucleotides, the CDR3 is TGTGCCAGCAGACCAGGGAACACTGAAGCTTTCTTT.